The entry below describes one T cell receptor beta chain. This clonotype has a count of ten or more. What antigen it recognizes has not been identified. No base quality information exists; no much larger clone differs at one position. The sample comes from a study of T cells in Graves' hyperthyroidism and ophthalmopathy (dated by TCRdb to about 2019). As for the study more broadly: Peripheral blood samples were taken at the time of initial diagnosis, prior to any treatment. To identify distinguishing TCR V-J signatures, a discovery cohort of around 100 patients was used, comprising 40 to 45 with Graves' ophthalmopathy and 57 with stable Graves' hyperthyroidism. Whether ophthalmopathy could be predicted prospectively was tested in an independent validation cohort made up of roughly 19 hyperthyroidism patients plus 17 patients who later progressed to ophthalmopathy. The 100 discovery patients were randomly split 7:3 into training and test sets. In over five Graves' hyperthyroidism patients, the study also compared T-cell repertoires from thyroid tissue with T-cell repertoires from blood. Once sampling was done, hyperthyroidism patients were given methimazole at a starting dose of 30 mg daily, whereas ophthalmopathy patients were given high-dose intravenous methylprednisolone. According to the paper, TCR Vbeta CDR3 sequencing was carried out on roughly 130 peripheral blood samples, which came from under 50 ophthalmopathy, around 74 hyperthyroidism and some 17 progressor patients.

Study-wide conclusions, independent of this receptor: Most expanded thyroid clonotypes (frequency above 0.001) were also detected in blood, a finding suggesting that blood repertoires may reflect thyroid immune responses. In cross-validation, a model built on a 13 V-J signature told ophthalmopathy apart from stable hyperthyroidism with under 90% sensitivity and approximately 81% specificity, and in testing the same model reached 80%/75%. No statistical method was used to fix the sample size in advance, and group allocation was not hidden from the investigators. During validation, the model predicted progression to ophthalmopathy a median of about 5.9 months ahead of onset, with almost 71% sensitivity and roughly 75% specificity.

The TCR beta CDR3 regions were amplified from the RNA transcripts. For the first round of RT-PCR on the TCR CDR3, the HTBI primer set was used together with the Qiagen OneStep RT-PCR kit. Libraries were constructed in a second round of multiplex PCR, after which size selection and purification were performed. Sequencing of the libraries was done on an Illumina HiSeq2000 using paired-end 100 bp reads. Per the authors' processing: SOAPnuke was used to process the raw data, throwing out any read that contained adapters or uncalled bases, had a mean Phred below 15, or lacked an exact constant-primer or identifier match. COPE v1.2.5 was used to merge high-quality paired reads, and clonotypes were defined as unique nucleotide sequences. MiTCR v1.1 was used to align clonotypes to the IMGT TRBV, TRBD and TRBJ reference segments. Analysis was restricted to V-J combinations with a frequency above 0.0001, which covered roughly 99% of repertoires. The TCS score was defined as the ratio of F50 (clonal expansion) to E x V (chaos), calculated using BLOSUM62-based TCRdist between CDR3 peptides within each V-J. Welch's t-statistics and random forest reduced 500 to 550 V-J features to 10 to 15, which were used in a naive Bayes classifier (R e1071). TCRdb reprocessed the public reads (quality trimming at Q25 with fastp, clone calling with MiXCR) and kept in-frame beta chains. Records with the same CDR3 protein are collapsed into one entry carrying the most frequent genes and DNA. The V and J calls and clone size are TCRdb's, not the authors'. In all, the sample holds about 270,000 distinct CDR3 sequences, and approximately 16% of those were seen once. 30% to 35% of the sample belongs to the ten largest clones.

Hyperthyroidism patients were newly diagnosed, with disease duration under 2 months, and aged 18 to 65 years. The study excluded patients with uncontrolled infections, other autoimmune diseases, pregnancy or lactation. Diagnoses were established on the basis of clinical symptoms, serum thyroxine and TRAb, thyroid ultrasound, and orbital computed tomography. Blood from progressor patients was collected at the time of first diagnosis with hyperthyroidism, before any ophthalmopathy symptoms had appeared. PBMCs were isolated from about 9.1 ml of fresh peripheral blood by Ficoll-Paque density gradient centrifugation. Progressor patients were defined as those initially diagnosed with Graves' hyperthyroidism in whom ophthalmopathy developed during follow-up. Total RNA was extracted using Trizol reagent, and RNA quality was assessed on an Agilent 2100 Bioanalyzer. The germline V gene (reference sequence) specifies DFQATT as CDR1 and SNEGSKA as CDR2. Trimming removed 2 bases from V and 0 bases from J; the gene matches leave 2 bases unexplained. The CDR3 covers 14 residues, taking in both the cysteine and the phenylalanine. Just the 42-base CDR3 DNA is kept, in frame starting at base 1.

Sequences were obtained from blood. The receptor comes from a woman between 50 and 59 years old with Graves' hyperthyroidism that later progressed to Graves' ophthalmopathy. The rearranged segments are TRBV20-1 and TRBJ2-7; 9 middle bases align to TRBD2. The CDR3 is CSARLAGSSYEQYF. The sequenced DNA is TGCAGTGCTAGACTAGCGGGGAGCTCCTACGAGCAGTACTTC.